These 10 T cell receptor beta chains were sequenced from one sample in a study of T cells after yellow fever vaccination (dated by TCRdb to about 2019). To prepare the library, 5' RACE was applied. The data were produced on an Illumina HiSeq 2500. TCRdb ran its own pipeline on the public reads, namely fastp trimming at Q25 and MiXCR clone calling, and kept in-frame beta chains. Duplicate CDR3 protein sequences are folded into a single record with the most common DNA and genes. Here the sample has 200,000 to 300,000 distinct CDR3 sequences; around 7% occur a single time. Roughly 0.9% of the sample lies in the top ten. This specimen's treatment or condition label, per the study, means: live attenuated yellow fever vaccine strain. The material was CD4+ T cells sorted from PBMCs, obtained 15 days after the yellow fever booster vaccination. These receptors originate from a man younger than 40 who received the YFV17D yellow fever vaccine.

This clonotype was seen more than once but under ten times. This rearrangement joins TRBV20-1 to TRBJ1-4; D is possibly TRBD1 (5 bases). The CDR3 contains 11 residues. Germline V gene data show CDR1 as DFQATT and CDR2 as SNEGSKA (reference sequence). The CDR3 nucleotides read TGCAGCCACCCCCAGGAGGGGAAACTGTTTTTT. This gives the protein CSHPQEGKLFF.

This clonotype was detected only a few times. The J gene is TRBJ1-1, the V gene TRBV5-1; D is unclear. Germline CDR1 and CDR2: SGHRS and YFSETQ. The CDR3 loop spans 11 amino acids. The V and J ends lost 7 bases and 0 bases respectively, with 4 bases between them. As DNA, the CDR3 is TGCGCCAGCGCAGTGAACACTGAAGCTTTCTTT. Translated, it gives CASAVNTEAFF.

This clonotype was recorded a few times. The rearrangement uses TRBV19 and TRBJ1-5, with D unclear. From germline, CDR1 is LNHDA and CDR2 SQIVND (reference sequence). This CDR3 comprises 13 residues. Trimming removed 1 base from V and 9 bases from J, with 10 bases in between. The DNA for the CDR3 is TGTGCCAGTAGTATAGCGGCCCGGGGGCCCCAGCATTTT. Translating it yields CASSIAARGPQHF. Together with reference TRBV19 and TRBJ1-5, the CDR3 gives the full variable domain: DGGITQSPKYLFRKEGQNVTLSCEQNLNHDAMYWYRQDPGQGLRLIYYSQIVNDFQKGDIAEGYSVSREKKESFPLTVTSAQKNPTAFYLCASSIAARGPQHFGDGTRLSIL.

The chain recombines TRBV20-1 with TRBJ1-2, with a tentative D call TRBD1 (6 bases). The V end was cut by 5 bases, the J end by 1 base, with 20 bases between. This CDR3 spans 16 amino acids. Germline loops: CDR1 DFQATT, CDR2 SNEGSKA (reference sequence). The CDR3, as DNA: TGCAGTGCTTCCCCCATGGGCAGGGGAGGTAACTATGGCTACACCTTC. Its protein product is CSASPMGRGGNYGYTF.

This clonotype was seen at least ten times. J is TRBJ2-3 and V is TRBV7-9, with D perhaps given as TRBD1 or TRBD2 (6 bases each). The CDR3 length is 13 residues. The germline gives CDR1 SEHNR, CDR2 FQNEAQ (reference sequence). Trimming removed 5 bases at V and 4 bases at J, with 10 bases between. Written as DNA, the CDR3 is TGTGCCAGCAGCCCCCGGGGGCCAGATACGCAGTATTTT. This encodes CASSPRGPDTQYF.

This chain links TRBV20-1 with TRBJ2-3; TRBD2 agrees at 7 bases. The V gene's germline CDR1 is DFQATT and CDR2 SNEGSKA (reference sequence). The V gene end was trimmed by 6 bases and the J gene end by 6 bases; junction bases not matched to a gene: 12. The CDR3 is 14 residues long. Written as DNA, the CDR3 is TGCAGTGCCATAACTTGGGAGGGGCCCGATACGCAGTATTTT. Amino acid sequence: CSAITWEGPDTQYF.

V usage is TRBV3-1 and J usage is TRBJ2-7; tentatively, D is TRBD2 (6 bases). In germline, CDR1 is LGHDT, CDR2 YNNKEL (reference sequence). V was pared by 6 bases and J by 7 bases, with 19 bases between. The CDR3 runs to 14 residues. CDR3 sequence (DNA): TGTGCCAGCAGTCCCGGGGCGGGGCGGGGAGAGCAGTACTTC. This codes for CASSPGAGRGEQYF.

This clonotype was found a few times. The chain employs TRBV5-1 and TRBJ2-5; D gene uncertain. From germline, CDR1 is SGHRS and CDR2 YFSETQ. V was trimmed by 0 bases and J by 1 base, leaving 10 bases between them. The CDR3 sequence is 15 residues long. The CDR3 here is CASSLGNTVQETQYF. In DNA form, the CDR3 reads TGCGCCAGCAGCTTGGGGAATACCGTCCAAGAGACCCAGTACTTC. The full variable domain, its missing parts supplied by reference TRBV5-1 and TRBJ2-5, is KAGVTQTPRYLIKTRGQQVTLSCSPISGHRSVSWYQQTPGQGLQFLFEYFSETQRNKGNFPGRFSGRQFSNSRSEMNVSTLELGDSALYLCASSLGNTVQETQYFGPGTRLLVL.

This clonotype was seen only a few times. This chain links TRBV29-1 with TRBJ2-3; D is ambiguous. The germline V gene has CDR1 SQVTM and CDR2 ANQGSEA. This CDR3 contains 10 residues. The germline V and J ends were trimmed by 4 bases and 5 bases, with 4 bases remaining between them. The CDR3 region is CSVVIDTQYF. DNA of the CDR3: TGCAGCGTTGTCATAGATACGCAGTATTTT.

This clonotype was detected many times. This chain links TRBV20-1 with TRBJ2-1; 11 nucleotides match TRBD2. CDR3 size: 14 residues. The germline V gene encodes CDR1 DFQATT and CDR2 SNEGSKA (reference sequence). The J segment lost 7 bases and the V segment lost 5 bases, leaving 7 bases of the junction unmatched. The CDR3 DNA reads as TGCAGTGCTCATAGCGGGAGGGAGTTGAATGAGCAGTTCTTC. Translated, it gives CSAHSGRELNEQFF.